A few counts support the clone carrying this T cell receptor (beta chain). Template switching with 5'RACE generated the TCR cDNA and added a universal primer site and UMIs. TCRdb processed the 5' RACE reads anew with MiXCR; each CDR3 protein has one entry. The sample records some 420,000 distinct CDR3 sequences, approximately 18% being singletons. This sample stems from a study of T cells after yellow fever vaccination. From germline, CDR1 is SGHVS and CDR2 FQNEAQ. The V gene end was trimmed by 5 bases and the J gene end by 4 bases; junction bases not matched to a gene: 13. The CDR3 has 16 residues. The TCR comes from a man aged 18 to 29 who received the YFV17D yellow fever vaccine. The chain recombines TRBV7-8 with TRBJ1-1; 7 bases align to TRBD1. The specimen comprised PBMCs, sampled before the yellow fever booster vaccination. The CDR3 loop is CASSTTGVQDSTEAFF. The CDR3 DNA is TGTGCCAGCAGCACCACAGGGGTCCAAGACAGCACTGAAGCTTTCTTT.